The 32 T cell receptor beta chains reported below all come from one sample, sequenced in a study of CD8+ T cells in alopecia areata. TCR sequencing used cDNA made by reverse transcription of extracted RNA. Measured with immunoSEQ multiplex PCR; TCRdb has only the in-frame clones, and not every one. The sample shows over 150,000 clones, 50% to 65% of them seen only once. Described treatment: oral pan-JAK inhibitor, 5-10 mg twice daily. The source material was CD8+ T cells sorted from blood, sampled at week 24, from a patient treated with tofacitinib. The origin of the receptors is a human donor with alopecia areata.

The V gene is TRBV11-2, the J gene TRBJ1-2; 9 bases map to TRBD1. The CDR3 spans 17 residues. The germline CDR1 and CDR2 sequences are SGHAT and FQNNGV. After removal of 5 bases from V and 7 bases from J, the junction contained 17 bases not matched to a gene. The CDR3 sequence is CASSTLPPDRGGGGYTF. DNA for the CDR3: TGTGCCAGCAGCACCCTCCCCCCCGACAGGGGGGGAGGTGGCTACACCTTC. Together with reference TRBV11-2 and TRBJ1-2, the CDR3 gives the full variable domain: EAGVAQSPRYKIIEKRQSVAFWCNPISGHATLYWYQQILGQGPKLLIQFQNNGVVDDSQLPKDRFSAERLKGVDSTLKIQPAKLEDSAVYLCASSTLPPDRGGGGYTFGSGTRLTVV.

V and J are TRBV29-1 and TRBJ2-1; a possible D gene is TRBD1 (5 bases). CDR1 and CDR2 (germline): SQVTM, ANQGSEA. The CDR3 has 13 residues. V dropped 6 bases and J dropped 6 bases, with 15 bases sitting between them. CDR3 residues: CSVTDTDINEQFF. The DNA for the CDR3 is TGCAGCGTCACAGACACGGACATCAATGAGCAGTTCTTC.

In regard to this clone: Other DNA sequences in this specimen translate into the identical CDR3. This sequence joins TRBV19 and TRBJ2-2; D call uncertain. Germline V gene data show CDR1 as LNHDA and CDR2 as SQIVND (reference sequence). This CDR3 spans 11 amino acids. V shed 4 bases and J shed 3 bases, with 0 bases lying between them. The CDR3 here is CASSNTGELFF. CDR3 DNA sequence: TGTGCCAGTAGTAACACCGGGGAGCTGTTTTTT.

The chain has TRBV5-6 and TRBJ2-2; no definite D call. Between the trimmed V and J ends, which lost 3 bases and 0 bases, there was a span of 15 bases. Germline CDR1 SGHDT, CDR2 YYEEEE. There are 17 residues in the CDR3. The DNA of the CDR3 is TGTGCCAGCAGCTCGTTCTTCGCGCACCCGAACACCGGGGAGCTGTTTTTT. It yields the protein CASSSFFAHPNTGELFF.

This clone was seen only once. The genes are TRBV27 and TRBJ2-3; TRBD2 matches 11 bases. The CDR3 has 16 amino acids. Per the germline V gene, CDR1 is MNHEY and CDR2 is SMNVEV (reference sequence). Germline trimming cut 6 bases from V and 0 bases from J; bases unmatched to any gene: 5. CDR3 sequence reads: CASRPLAGVSTDTQYF. The CDR3 bases are TGTGCCAGCAGACCACTAGCGGGGGTGAGCACAGATACGCAGTATTTT.

This clone was picked up a small number of times. This sequence joins TRBV18 and TRBJ2-3; D is ambiguous. V was cut by 2 bases and J by 5 bases, with 5 bases left in between. CDR1 KGHSH and CDR2 LQKENI come from the germline V gene. The CDR3 consists of 12 residues. CDR3 DNA: TGTGCCAGCTCACCAGCTATAGATACGCAGTATTTT. Amino acid sequence: CASSPAIDTQYF.

The chain carries TRBV29-1 and TRBJ1-2; D unclear. Trimming removed 6 bases at V and 8 bases at J, with 13 bases between. Germline assignment: CDR1 SQVTM and CDR2 ANQGSEA. The CDR3 covers 11 residues. In DNA form, the CDR3 reads TGCAGCGTCCCACGGGGAGGCGGCTACACCTTC. Translation: CSVPRGGGYTF.

This clone was picked up a small number of times. This chain joins TRBV5-1 and TRBJ2-1, with 8 bases that match TRBD1. This CDR3 comprises 16 residues. Germline V lookup: CDR1 SGHRS, CDR2 YFSETQ. The V gene end was trimmed by 3 bases and the J gene end by 2 bases; junction bases not matched to a gene: 7. CDR3 bases: TGCGCCAGCAGCTCCCGGACAGGGCGACCCTACAATGAGCAGTTCTTC. It translates to CASSSRTGRPYNEQFF.

The J gene is TRBJ1-1, the V gene TRBV5-6; D remains ambiguous. Germline V gene sequence: CDR1 SGHDT, CDR2 YYEEEE. The CDR3 is made up of 14 amino acids. V lost 4 bases, J lost 5 bases, and 15 bases lay in between. In DNA form, the CDR3 reads TGTGCCAGCAGCATAGACACCGGCGGGACTGAAGCTTTCTTT. As protein: CASSIDTGGTEAFF. Full variable domain (remainder filled in from reference TRBV5-6 and TRBJ1-1): DAGVTQSPTHLIKTRGQQVTLRCSPKSGHDTVSWYQQALGQGPQFIFQYYEEEERQRGNFPDRFSGHQFPNYSSELNVNALLLGDSALYLCASSIDTGGTEAFFGQGTRLTVV.

The chain recombines TRBV4-1 with TRBJ1-5; D remains ambiguous. Germline values: CDR1 MGHRA, CDR2 YSYEKL. The CDR3 runs to 16 residues. V was pared by 1 base and J by 3 bases, with 13 bases between. CDR3 loop: CASSQAFVAANQPQHF. The DNA of the CDR3 is TGCGCCAGCAGCCAAGCTTTCGTGGCAGCCAATCAGCCCCAGCATTTT.

The gene calls are TRBV7-9 and TRBJ1-4; D remains unclear. The CDR3 is 14 amino acids. CDR1 and CDR2 (germline): SEHNR, FQNEAQ (reference sequence). V lost 3 bases, J lost 2 bases, and 7 bases lay in between. The CDR3 loop reads CASSLSGTNEKLFF. The CDR3 bases are TGTGCCAGCAGCTTGTCGGGGACTAATGAAAAACTGTTTTTT. The full variable domain, with the rest looked up from reference TRBV7-9 and TRBJ1-4, is DTGVSQNPRHKITKRGQNVTFRCDPISEHNRLYWYRQTLGQGPEFLTYFQNEAQLEKSRLLSDRFSAERPKGSFSTLEIQRTEQGDSAMYLCASSLSGTNEKLFFGSGTQLSVL.

This clone occurred a few times. The gene calls are TRBV13 and TRBJ2-1; either TRBD1 or TRBD2 may fit D (5 bases each). The CDR3 runs 15 residues. V lost 4 bases and J 12 bases, leaving 22 bases between the germline ends. Germline V gene sequence: CDR1 PRHDT, CDR2 FYEKMQ (reference sequence). The CDR3 nucleotides are TGTGCCAGCAGCTCATCGTCCGGGTCGACCGGGGCGCAGTTCTTC. Its protein is CASSSSSGSTGAQFF.

This clone was seen a few times. The chain combines TRBV4-1 with TRBJ1-1; a possible D gene is TRBD1 (5 bases). Germline V lookup: CDR1 MGHRA, CDR2 YSYEKL. The CDR3 consists of 14 residues. V lost 0 bases to trimming and J lost 0 bases, with 5 bases between them. CDR3 protein: CASSQDRVNTEAFF. The CDR3, as DNA: TGCGCCAGCAGCCAAGACAGGGTGAACACTGAAGCTTTCTTT.

The rearrangement joins TRBV5-6 to TRBJ2-7; no clear D gene. V shed 2 bases and J shed 0 bases, with 9 bases lying between them. The CDR3 has 14 amino acids. Looked up from germline, CDR1 is SGHDT and CDR2 is YYEEEE. CDR3: CASSLQILSYEQYF. DNA for the CDR3: TGTGCCAGCAGCTTACAGATCCTCTCCTACGAGCAGTACTTC.

The V call is TRBV6-5, the J call TRBJ1-1; tentatively, D is TRBD1 (5 bases). Germline CDR1 reads MNHEY; CDR2 reads SVGAGI. The CDR3 covers 13 residues. The V end lost 4 bases, the J end lost 2 bases, and 8 bases lay between the germline ends. This CDR3 is CASSSGRNTEAFF. CDR3 bases: TGTGCCAGCAGTTCAGGGAGAAACACTGAAGCTTTCTTT.

This clone was recorded only once. The chain recombines TRBV30 with TRBJ1-2; perhaps TRBD1 as D (5 bases). Germline V gene sequence: CDR1 GTSNPN, CDR2 SVGIG (reference sequence). CDR3 length: 12 residues. V gave up 8 bases and J gave up 6 bases, with 16 bases separating them. CDR3 DNA sequence: TGTGCCCATTATACAGGATATCATGGCTACACCTTC. Protein product: CAHYTGYHGYTF. Using reference TRBV30 and TRBJ1-2 for the parts outside the CDR3, the full variable domain is SQTIHQWPATLVQPVGSPLSLECTVEGTSNPNLYWYRQAAGRGLQLLFYSVGIGQISSEVPQNLSASRPQDRQFILSSKKLLLSDSGFYLCAHYTGYHGYTFGSGTRLTVV.

The chain has TRBV4-1 and TRBJ1-1, with TRBD1 matching 10 bases. This CDR3 has 15 residues. The V gene's germline CDR1 is MGHRA and CDR2 YSYEKL. The V gene end was trimmed by 3 bases and the J gene end by 6 bases; junction bases not matched to a gene: 7. The CDR3 DNA reads TGCGCCAGCAGCCACCGGGGACAGGGGATCGCTGAAGCTTTCTTT. It translates to CASSHRGQGIAEAFF.

The V and J genes are TRBV7-9 and TRBJ2-7; no firm D call. The V and J ends lost 2 bases and 2 bases respectively, with 19 bases between them. CDR1 is SEHNR and CDR2 is FQNEAQ in the germline V gene (reference sequence). The CDR3 sequence is 17 residues long. The CDR3 spells CASSLTPTLTTTYEQYF. DNA of the CDR3: TGTGCCAGCAGCTTAACGCCAACCCTCACTACTACCTACGAGCAGTACTTC. The whole variable domain, remainder taken from reference TRBV7-9 and TRBJ2-7, is DTGVSQNPRHKITKRGQNVTFRCDPISEHNRLYWYRQTLGQGPEFLTYFQNEAQLEKSRLLSDRFSAERPKGSFSTLEIQRTEQGDSAMYLCASSLTPTLTTTYEQYFGPGTRLTVT.

The chain links TRBV29-1 to TRBJ1-1; D is ambiguous. CDR3 length equals 17 residues. Germline CDR1 is SQVTM and CDR2 is ANQGSEA. Trimming stripped 2 bases from V and 3 bases from J, with 22 bases between. As DNA, the CDR3 is TGCAGCGTTGAACCGGGTCCCATCACCCGCGGCGACACTGAAGCTTTCTTT. Translation gives CSVEPGPITRGDTEAFF.

V is TRBV11-2 and J is TRBJ2-2; D not resolved. There are 13 residues in the CDR3. Germline V gene lookup returns CDR1 SGHAT and CDR2 FQNNGV. The V end lost 2 bases, the J end lost 6 bases, and 7 bases lay between the germline ends. The CDR3 nucleotides read TGTGCCAGCAGCTTATCGGATGCCGGGGAGCTGTTTTTT. This sequence encodes CASSLSDAGELFF.

The gene calls are TRBV4-1 and TRBJ1-2; no reliable D call. The germline V gene encodes CDR1 MGHRA and CDR2 YSYEKL. Trimming left V 0 bases short and J 5 bases short, with 4 bases between. The CDR3 sequence is 12 residues long. DNA for the CDR3: TGCGCCAGCAGCCAAGATGGGTATGGCTACACCTTC. Protein sequence: CASSQDGYGYTF.

This clone was seen a single time. The CDR3 loop is CASSLDRNTEAFF. In DNA form, the CDR3 reads TGTGCCAGCAGCCTAGACAGGAACACTGAAGCTTTCTTT. The rearrangement uses TRBV14 and TRBJ1-1, with D possibly TRBD1 on 5 matching bases. The CDR3 is 13 residues long. V was trimmed by 4 bases and J by 1 base, leaving 7 bases between them. Germline lookup yields CDR1 SGHDN and CDR2 FVKESK. Using reference TRBV14 and TRBJ1-1 for the parts outside the CDR3, the full variable domain is EAGVTQFPSHSVIEKGQTVTLRCDPISGHDNLYWYRRVMGKEIKFLLHFVKESKQDESGMPNNRFLAERTGGTYSTLKVQPAELEDSGVYFCASSLDRNTEAFFGQGTRLTVV.

This chain connects TRBV29-1 to TRBJ2-5, with D tentatively TRBD1 or TRBD2 (5 bases each). V shed 2 bases and J shed 4 bases, with 17 bases lying between them. Germline V CDR1 and CDR2: SQVTM, ANQGSEA. There are 15 residues in the CDR3. The CDR3 region has the DNA TGCAGCGTTGAATGGGGCAGTGATGAGGGAGAGACCCAGTACTTC. Its protein is CSVEWGSDEGETQYF.

This clone was recorded a few times. V is TRBV19 and J is TRBJ1-4; TRBD1 matches 9 bases. V trimming: 5 bases; J trimming: 10 bases; junction bases outside the gene matches: 11. Germline V CDR1 and CDR2: LNHDA, SQIVND (reference sequence). The CDR3 is 15 residues long. CDR3 region: CASSRPGQGAIKLFF. The CDR3 DNA reads TGTGCCAGTAGTCGACCGGGACAGGGAGCGATAAAACTGTTTTTT.

This chain links TRBV6-5 with TRBJ2-2; 9 bases map to TRBD1. The CDR3 consists of 14 residues. Germline V gene sequence: CDR1 MNHEY, CDR2 SVGAGI. The junction had 4 bases not matched to a gene; V was cut back by 4 bases and J by 7 bases. CDR3: CASSSGQGVGELFF. The DNA of the CDR3 is TGTGCCAGCAGTTCGGGACAGGGAGTCGGGGAGCTGTTTTTT.

This clone was recorded a few times. V and J are TRBV27 and TRBJ2-3; D unclear. Germline lookup yields CDR1 MNHEY and CDR2 SMNVEV (reference sequence). The germline V and J ends were trimmed by 4 bases and 0 bases, with 11 bases remaining between them. CDR3 size: 15 residues. CDR3 bases: TGTGCCAGCAGTTATGGCGGAGCCAGCACAGATACGCAGTATTTT. Translated, it gives CASSYGGASTDTQYF.

There are many counts of this clone. The CDR3 sequence is CASSFGTGESGELFF. DNA of the CDR3: TGTGCCAGCAGCTTCGGGACAGGGGAATCCGGGGAGCTGTTTTTT. This chain joins TRBV7-9 and TRBJ2-2, with TRBD1 matching 10 bases. Germline V CDR1 and CDR2: SEHNR, FQNEAQ (reference sequence). V gave up 3 bases and J gave up 6 bases; unmatched junction bases: 4. This CDR3 region has 15 residues.

The rearrangement uses TRBV13 and TRBJ2-7; weak D call: TRBD2 (5 bases). Trimming took off 5 bases at V and 7 bases at J, with 12 bases between the two ends. In germline, CDR1 is PRHDT, CDR2 FYEKMQ (reference sequence). The CDR3 loop spans 12 amino acids. The DNA of the CDR3 is TGTGCCAGCAGCCATCCCGGGGAGGAGCAGTACTTC. This encodes CASSHPGEEQYF.

This chain connects TRBV11-2 to TRBJ2-7, with D uncertain. The CDR3 runs 15 residues. CDR1 and CDR2 (germline): SGHAT, FQNNGV. Trimming shortened V by 1 base and J by 0 bases, and 10 bases separated the two germline ends. DNA for the CDR3: TGTGCCAGCAGCTTAGTTTCGGGCAGCTCCTACGAGCAGTACTTC. It encodes CASSLVSGSSYEQYF.

This clone was counted a single time. The V gene is TRBV6-1, the J gene TRBJ1-2; D is perhaps TRBD1 (5 bases). The CDR3 consists of 15 residues. Trimming removed 3 bases from V and 6 bases from J, with 17 bases in between. Germline CDR1 and CDR2: MNHNS and SASEGT. The CDR3 DNA reads TGTGCCAGCAGTGATAGGTTTGAGGGGATCGATGGCTACACCTTC. It translates to CASSDRFEGIDGYTF.

V usage is TRBV15 and J usage is TRBJ1-2, with D perhaps matching TRBD1 (5 bases). The CDR3 length is 12 residues. CDR1 is LNHNV, CDR2 YYDKDF, per germline (reference sequence). The V end was cut by 4 bases, the J end by 6 bases, with 9 bases between. Here the CDR3 reads CATSKGSDGYTF. In DNA form, the CDR3 reads TGTGCCACCAGCAAGGGGTCCGATGGCTACACCTTC.

This chain uses TRBV30 with TRBJ2-7; a weak D match, TRBD1 (5 bases). Trimming took off 1 base at V and 6 bases at J, with 16 bases between the two ends. CDR1 and CDR2 from the germline V gene are GTSNPN and SVGIG (reference sequence). The CDR3 runs 14 residues. The CDR3 DNA follows: TGTGCCTGGAGTGCGGCAGGGATGTTGGGCGAGCAGTACTTC. Residues: CAWSAAGMLGEQYF.